Below, 8 T cell receptor beta chains from the same sample are listed, as sequenced in a study of T cell repertoires in cytomegalovirus infection. TCRdb reprocessed the reads with MiXCR, giving one entry per CDR3 protein. The sample lists some 500,000 distinct CDR3 sequences, about 39% occurring once. Their antigen targets remain unknown. This specimen was cultured PBMCs, taken from culture after CMV antigen stimulation. These receptors originate from a human donor in good health (CMV status not recorded). Some clones in this sample may be carry-over from other donors' samples.

V gene TRBV7-2 combines with J gene TRBJ2-3; the D is unclear. The V and J ends lost 3 bases and 4 bases respectively, with 8 bases between them. The germline V gene encodes CDR1 SGHTA and CDR2 FQGNSA. The CDR3 contains 13 residues. For the CDR3, the DNA is TGTGCCAGCAGCTTCGGTTCCGCAGATACGCAGTATTTT. This encodes CASSFGSADTQYF.

This clonotype turned up a few times. The J gene is TRBJ2-1, the V gene TRBV7-2; the D gene could be TRBD1 or TRBD2 (5 bases each). The CDR3 is 15 residues long. Germline CDR1 and CDR2: SGHTA and FQGNSA. V was pared by 2 bases and J by 1 base, with 9 bases between. CDR3 loop: CASSLMGVSYNEQFF. CDR3 nucleotides: TGTGCCAGCAGCTTAATGGGGGTGTCCTACAATGAGCAGTTCTTC. The full variable domain, with the rest looked up from reference TRBV7-2 and TRBJ2-1, is GAGVSQSPSNKVTEKGKDVELRCDPISGHTALYWYRQSLGQGLEFLIYFQGNSAPDKSGLPSDRFSAERTGGSVSTLTIQRTQQEDSAVYLCASSLMGVSYNEQFFGPGTRLTVL.

Regarding this clonotype: An end of the junction does not agree with germline; a read error may underlie this. The chain couples TRBV7-2 to TRBJ2-1; D ambiguous. This CDR3 is 16 amino acids long. The germline CDR1 and CDR2 sequences are SGHTA and FQGNSA. The CDR3, as DNA: TGTGCCAGCAGCTTTACTCCCTCAAGAGGCTACAATGGGCAGTTCTTC. Amino acids: CASSFTPSRGYNGQFF.

This rearrangement joins TRBV20-1 to TRBJ2-3, with 7 bases fitting TRBD2. This CDR3 contains 14 residues. Germline trimming cut 0 bases from V and 1 base from J; bases unmatched to any gene: 1. Per germline, CDR1 DFQATT and CDR2 SNEGSKA (reference sequence). The chain's CDR3 is CSARDGGGTDTQYF. In DNA form, the CDR3 reads TGCAGTGCTAGAGATGGGGGGGGCACAGATACGCAGTATTTT.

The chain has TRBV10-3 and TRBJ2-5; TRBD1 aligns across 7 bases. Trimming removed 7 bases from V and 1 base from J; junction bases left unmatched: 3. The CDR3 loop spans 13 amino acids. Germline values: CDR1 ENHRY, CDR2 SYGVKD. The CDR3 DNA sequence: TGTGCCATCATGGGGGACAGCCAAGAGACCCAGTACTTC. Translation: CAIMGDSQETQYF.

This clonotype was detected a few times. The chain employs TRBV7-2 and TRBJ2-2; D unresolved. CDR3 length: 15 residues. V lost 1 base, J lost 3 bases, and 9 bases lay in between. CDR1 and CDR2 from the germline V gene are SGHTA and FQGNSA. The CDR3 nucleotides are TGTGCCAGCAGCTTAGAGACCCGTTACACCGGGGAGCTGTTTTTT. Translating it yields CASSLETRYTGELFF.

This clonotype occurred a few times. J is TRBJ2-7 and V is TRBV7-2; tentatively, D is TRBD1 or TRBD2 (6 bases each). Germline V lookup: CDR1 SGHTA, CDR2 FQGNSA. V gave up 2 bases and J gave up 5 bases, with 16 bases separating them. CDR3 length equals 15 residues. In DNA, the CDR3 is TGTGCCAGCAGCTTATGGGGGGCGGTTAAGGACGAGCAGTACTTC. It encodes CASSLWGAVKDEQYF.

The chain is built from TRBV11-2 and TRBJ2-1; 12 bases are a match to TRBD2. This CDR3 has 15 amino acids. V was clipped by 3 bases and J by 6 bases; unmatched bases: 3. Germline V lookup: CDR1 SGHAT, CDR2 FQNNGV. In nucleotides, the CDR3 is TGTGCCAGCAGCTTCGCACTAGCGGGAGGCAATGAGCAGTTCTTC. As protein: CASSFALAGGNEQFF.